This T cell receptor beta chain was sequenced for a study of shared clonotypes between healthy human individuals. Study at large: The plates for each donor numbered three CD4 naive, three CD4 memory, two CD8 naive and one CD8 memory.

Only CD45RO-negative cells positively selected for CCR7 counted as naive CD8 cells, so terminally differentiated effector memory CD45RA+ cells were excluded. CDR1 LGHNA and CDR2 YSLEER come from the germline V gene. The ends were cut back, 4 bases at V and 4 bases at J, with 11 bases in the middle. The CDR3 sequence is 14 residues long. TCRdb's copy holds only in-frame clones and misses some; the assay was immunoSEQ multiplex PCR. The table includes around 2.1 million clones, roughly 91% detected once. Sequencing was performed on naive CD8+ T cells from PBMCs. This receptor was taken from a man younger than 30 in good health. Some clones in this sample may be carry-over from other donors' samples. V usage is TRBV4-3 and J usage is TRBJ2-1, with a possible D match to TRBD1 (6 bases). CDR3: CASSPKGGYNEQFF. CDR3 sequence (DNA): TGCGCCAGCAGCCCGAAAGGGGGTTACAATGAGCAGTTCTTC.